This TCR beta chain derives from a study of blood T cells in healthy people across ages. Concerning this clonotype itself: What it binds is unknown.

It was with a sample-barcoded 5' primer and a J-beta primer mix that a second PCR of roughly 7 to 12 cycles was run. Each cDNA molecule was tagged by a template-switch adaptor that had 12 random nucleotides. TCRdb reanalysed the 5' RACE reads using MiXCR and keeps one entry per CDR3 protein. In the table there are around 1,000,000 distinct CDR3 sequences, about 23% of which are singletons. CDR1 is LNHDA, CDR2 SQIVND, per germline (reference sequence). The CDR3 sequence is 12 residues long. General study findings and limits: A strong correlation was seen between TCR beta diversity and naive T cell percentage.

In addition, the sample was reused for a study of T cells of mothers and their children. That report notes: RNA extracted was entirely used for cDNA synthesis, 1.5 ug per 15 ul. Researchers report slightly higher, though non-significant, overlap in related mother-child pairs than in unrelated pairs.

The sequence derives from a girl aged 2 to 9 in good health. The source material was blood. The chain joins TRBV19 to TRBJ1-1; 7 bases map to TRBD1. The CDR3 nucleotides are TGTGCAACAGGGGACATGAACACTGAAGCTTTCTTT. Translating gives CATGDMNTEAFF.